The 19 T cell receptor beta chains below come from one sample, sequenced in a study of tumor-infiltrating lymphocytes in primary liver carcinoma. Total RNA amounting to around 530 ng was the source from which TCR beta cDNA was made with a constant-region primer. What produced the TCR beta libraries was three nested multiplex PCR rounds using slightly modified ARM-PCR. Rounds one and two of PCR, each of 10 to 11 cycles, were primed with TRBV1-TRBV30 forward primers and a C-beta reverse primer. TCRdb recomputed calls from the multiplex PCR reads with MiXCR, one row per CDR3 protein. The data show tens of thousands of distinct CDR3 sequences, roughly two thirds seen once. From around 18-30 mg of unsorted bulk tissue, DNA and RNA were co-extracted together. Sequenced sample: liver tumor tissue from sampling region 4. Subset of the sample: tumor region T4, right-lateral pole. Receptors originate from a middle-aged man with primary liver carcinoma and hepatitis B virus infection.

This clonotype was observed at least ten times. V gene TRBV11-1 combines with J gene TRBJ2-1; 7 nucleotides align to TRBD2. J was trimmed by 7 bases and V by 8 bases; bases with no gene match: 11. This CDR3 has 14 amino acids. Per germline, CDR1 SGHAT and CDR2 FQDESV (reference sequence). The CDR3 coding sequence is TGTGCCAGCGGCAAAGCGGGGAATAGGAATGAGCAGTTCTTC. This sequence encodes CASGKAGNRNEQFF.

The chain couples TRBV29-1 to TRBJ1-2, with a weak D call TRBD1 (5 bases). There are 11 residues in the CDR3. Trimming shortened V by 8 bases and J by 7 bases, and 14 bases separated the two germline ends. Germline-derived CDR1 and CDR2 are SQVTM and ANQGSEA. This CDR3 reads CSSGSGRGYTF. CDR3 in DNA: TGCAGCTCTGGTTCAGGGCGTGGCTACACCTTC.

To note about this clonotype: This clone may be a read error of a much larger clone one base away. The chain combines TRBV25-1 with TRBJ2-6; D unresolved. There are 15 residues in the CDR3. Germline CDR1 is MGHDK and CDR2 is SYGVNS. The CDR3 region is CASSDHHSVANVLTF. DNA of the CDR3: TGTGCCAGCAGTGACCACCACTCTGTGGCCAACGTCCTGACTTTC.

On this clonotype: An end of the junction does not agree with germline; a read error may underlie this. V gene TRBV6-1 combines with J gene TRBJ2-7, with a weak D call TRBD2 (6 bases). Germline assignment: CDR1 MNHNS and CDR2 SASEGT. The length of the CDR3 is 12 residues. This CDR3 reads CTSREAVYEQYF. In nucleotides, the CDR3 is TGTACCAGCAGGGAGGCCGTCTACGAGCAGTACTTC.

To note about this clonotype: A junction boundary mismatches the germline segment, possibly from a read error. The chain is built from TRBV28 and TRBJ2-7; possibly TRBD2 for D (5 bases). Germline CDR1 MDHEN, CDR2 SYDVKM. This CDR3 has 12 residues. The CDR3 region is CVSGSIWYEQYF. Here the CDR3 DNA reads TGTGTCAGCGGCAGTATATGGTACGAGCAGTACTTC.

The chain employs TRBV29-1 and TRBJ2-7, with 10 bases fitting TRBD1. Germline loops: CDR1 SQVTM, CDR2 ANQGSEA. V lost 7 bases, J lost 4 bases, and 4 bases stayed unmatched. The CDR3 totals 12 residues. This CDR3 reads CSARTGGYEQYF. For the CDR3, the DNA is TGCAGCGCACGGACAGGGGGGTACGAGCAGTACTTC.

On this clonotype itself: One junction end does not reproduce the germline sequence, and a read error may be involved. The V call is TRBV6-1, the J call TRBJ2-6, with 8 bases that match TRBD2. This CDR3 comprises 16 residues. Germline CDR1 and CDR2: MNHNS and SASEGT. The CDR3 DNA reads as TGTGCCAGTACTTCCCGGCGGGAGGCTGGGGCCAACGTCGTGACTTTC. Translation: CASTSRREAGANVVTF.

This chain connects TRBV29-1 to TRBJ2-1; 10 bases map to TRBD2. Germline CDR1 reads SQVTM; CDR2 reads ANQGSEA. This CDR3 region has 14 residues. The V gene end was trimmed by 6 bases and the J gene end by 8 bases; junction bases not matched to a gene: 10. CDR3 sequence reads: CSVLEAGGPYEQFF. The CDR3 coding sequence is TGCAGCGTCCTTGAAGCGGGAGGGCCATATGAGCAGTTCTTC.

The genes are TRBV7-9 and TRBJ2-1; 7 bases agree with TRBD2. The junction had 17 bases not matched to a gene; V was cut back by 7 bases and J by 8 bases. The germline V gene has CDR1 SEHNR and CDR2 FQNEAQ (reference sequence). This CDR3 region has 16 residues. CDR3 in DNA: TGTGCCAGCAACCGGGGCAGGGCGGGAGTCTGGGATGAGCAGTTCTTC. Translation: CASNRGRAGVWDEQFF.

The CDR3 protein is CASTSGTKYEQYF. The CDR3 nucleotides are TGTGCCAGCACCTCCGGGACTAAGTACGAGCAGTACTTC. The rearrangement links TRBV28 to TRBJ2-7, with TRBD2 matching over 7 bases. CDR1 MDHEN and CDR2 SYDVKM come from the germline V gene. CDR3 length: 13 amino acids. The junction had 7 bases not matched to a gene; V was cut back by 7 bases and J by 4 bases.

This clonotype came up many times. The chain recombines TRBV6-5 with TRBJ1-1, with D possibly TRBD1 on 6 matching bases. The germline gives CDR1 MNHEY, CDR2 SVGAGI. The CDR3 contains 14 residues. V lost 0 bases and J 9 bases, leaving 14 bases between the germline ends. Written as DNA, the CDR3 is TGTGCCAGCAGTTACTCAGTAGGACAGATTAAAGCTTTCTTT. Its translation is CASSYSVGQIKAFF.

This clonotype showed up just once. The chain has TRBV6-1 and TRBJ2-3; TRBD2 aligns across 7 bases. The CDR3 loop spans 15 amino acids. The J segment lost 3 bases and the V segment lost 4 bases, leaving 7 bases of the junction unmatched. In germline, CDR1 is MNHNS, CDR2 SASEGT. CDR3 nucleotides: TGTGCCAGCAGTGGGACGGGAGGTGTAACAGATACGCAGTATTTT. This translates into CASSGTGGVTDTQYF.

V and J are TRBV27 and TRBJ1-2; 9 positions agree with TRBD1. The V gene end was trimmed by 6 bases and the J gene end by 4 bases; junction bases not matched to a gene: 9. The length of the CDR3 is 15 residues. The germline V gene has CDR1 MNHEY and CDR2 SMNVEV (reference sequence). The CDR3 is CASRVGTGNPYGYTF. DNA of the CDR3: TGTGCCAGCAGGGTCGGGACAGGGAATCCCTATGGCTACACCTTC.

Of note for this clonotype: One base away lies a much larger clone, so this may be a sequencing read error. This rearrangement joins TRBV30 to TRBJ2-7; D call uncertain. The CDR3 is made up of 13 amino acids. Germline V lookup: CDR1 GTSNPN, CDR2 SVGIG (reference sequence). V lost 5 bases and J lost 5, with 16 bases in between. CDR3 in DNA: TGTGCCTGGTCCGTGACGCTTAATAACGAGCAGTACTTC. The encoded protein is CAWSVTLNNEQYF.

The table lists this clonotype with many counts. As the CDR3 is not closed by the conserved phenylalanine or tryptophan, this likely results from a read error. This sequence joins TRBV7-8 and TRBJ2-7, with no clear D. This CDR3 spans 14 amino acids. Germline CDR1 and CDR2: SGHVS and FQNEAQ. The V end was cut by 1 base, the J end by 3 bases, with 10 bases between. CDR3 loop: CASSLGAVSYEQYL. The CDR3, as DNA: TGTGCCAGCAGCTTAGGGGCCGTGAGCTACGAGCAGTACCTC.

The chain couples TRBV5-1 to TRBJ2-3; D might be TRBD2 (6 bases). This CDR3 is 16 amino acids long. Trimming cost V 7 bases and J 4 bases, with 22 bases left between them. Germline CDR1 reads SGHRS; CDR2 reads YFSETQ. CDR3 coding DNA: TGCGCCAGCTCGCCATATGGCGGGACCCCAGCAGATACGCAGTATTTT. Protein product: CASSPYGGTPADTQYF.

The genes are TRBV5-4 and TRBJ2-3, with D perhaps assigned TRBD1 or TRBD2 (5 bases each). This CDR3 contains 14 residues. Germline CDR1 reads SGHNT; CDR2 reads YYREEE (reference sequence). Between the trimmed V and J ends, which lost 5 bases and 3 bases, there was a span of 13 bases. CDR3 sequence (DNA): TGTGCCAGCAGTTTTGAGGGGCAAACAGATACGCAGTATTTT. Protein product: CASSFEGQTDTQYF.

V and J are TRBV20-1 and TRBJ1-1, with no clear D. The CDR3 covers 12 residues. Germline values: CDR1 DFQATT, CDR2 SNEGSKA (reference sequence). Trimming shortened V by 1 base and J by 1 base, and 4 bases separated the two germline ends. The CDR3 coding sequence is TGCAGTGCTAGAGGTGGGAACACTGAAGCTTTCTTT. This sequence encodes CSARGGNTEAFF.

In regard to this clonotype: The CDR3 does not close with the conserved phenylalanine or tryptophan, likely indicating a read error. CDR3 in amino acids: CSVERTDYNEQFS. The CDR3 DNA sequence: TGCAGCGTCGAACGCACGGACTACAATGAGCAGTTCTCC. The gene calls are TRBV29-1 and TRBJ2-1; no definite D call. The germline V and J ends were trimmed by 6 bases and 3 bases, with 12 bases remaining between them. Germline lookup yields CDR1 SQVTM and CDR2 ANQGSEA. This CDR3 contains 13 residues.